A selection of T cell receptor beta chains follows, all from one sample in a study of long-term antiretroviral therapy in people with HIV. Profiled with immunoSEQ multiplex PCR; TCRdb holds only in-frame clones, not every one. The table lists tens of thousands of clones, 86% of them singletons. Sequenced material: unsorted PBMCs, taken 1.3 years after starting antiretroviral therapy. All receptors come from a man in his 60s with HIV. The CDR3 runs from the conserved cysteine through the conserved F or W. D genes are given only for firm matches. The listing skips clone size in some rows; elsewhere it reads once, few, many or a size class.

size	V	J	D	DNA	CDR3
-	TRBV23-1	TRBJ1-6	TRBD1	TGCGCCAGCAGTCCACCGGGACAGGTGGGTTCCCCAGTAAATTCACCCCTCCACTTT	CASSPPGQVGSPVNSPLHF
-	TRBV6-5	TRBJ2-1	-	TGTGCCAGCAGTTATCGTAAGGTATCCAGCCATGAGCAGTTCTTC	CASSYRKVSSHEQFF
-	TRBV10-3	TRBJ2-7	TRBD1	TGTGCCTCTTCCGGGACAGGGGATTATATGCAGTACTTC	CASSGTGDYMQYF
-	TRBV7-8	TRBJ1-3	-	TGTGCCAGCAGCACCCCAGGTCGCTTCGGAAACACCATATATTTT	CASSTPGRFGNTIYF
once	TRBV10-1	TRBJ2-7	-	TGCGCCAGCAGTATCAGGGGATCGGGCGAGCAGTACTTC	CASSIRGSGEQYF
-	TRBV5-1	TRBJ2-7	-	TGCGCCAGCAGCACACCCCTCCCTCACGAGCAGTACTTC	CASSTPLPHEQYF
-	TRBV5-1	TRBJ1-1	-	TGCGCCAGCAGCTTGATAACAGGGCAGAACACTGAAGCTTTCTTT	CASSLITGQNTEAFF
-	TRBV18	TRBJ2-2	-	TGTGCCAGCTCACCATCCCGGACCGGGGAGCTGTTTTTT	CASSPSRTGELFF
-	TRBV5-6	TRBJ2-4	-	TGTGCCAGCAGCTTGAGAAGCGACATAGCCAAAAACATTCAGTACTTC	CASSLRSDIAKNIQYF
-	TRBV6-1	TRBJ1-1	-	TGTGCCAGCAGTGCGGTAGGAGGGGTGTACACTGAAGCTTTCTTT	CASSAVGGVYTEAFF
-	TRBV6-1	TRBJ1-5	-	TGTGCCAGCAGTGAACCCCGCCAGCCCCAGCATTTT	CASSEPRQPQHF
-	TRBV11-2	TRBJ2-6	-	TGTGCCAGCAGCTTAGGTGGCGCGGGGGTCCTGACTTTC	CASSLGGAGVLTF
-	TRBV6-1	TRBJ1-5	TRBD1	TGTGCCAGCAGTGAACAATTTAGGGACAGGGGCAATCAGCCCCAGCATTTT	CASSEQFRDRGNQPQHF
-	TRBV7-2	TRBJ2-1	TRBD2	TGTGCCAGCAGCCTCAGGCGGGGACTAGCGGGGAATGAGCAGTTCTTC	CASSLRRGLAGNEQFF
-	TRBV5-8	TRBJ1-1	-	TGTGCCAGCAGGCGCCGATATGAAGCTTTCTTT	CASRRRYEAFF
-	TRBV5-1	TRBJ1-2	-	TGCGCCAGCAGCTTGAGTCAGGCGAGGGTCTATGGCTACACCTTC	CASSLSQARVYGYTF
-	TRBV27	TRBJ2-7	-	TGTGCCACCAAACGGGCACCGGGACCGGGACCTATAGAGCAGTACTTC	CATKRAPGPGPIEQYF
few	TRBV28	TRBJ2-5	TRBD1	TGTGCCAGCATTGAGGGACAGGAAGAGACCCAGTACTTC	CASIEGQEETQYF
few	TRBV4-2	TRBJ2-7	-	TGTGCCAGCAGCCAGACAGCCCAGACGTCCTACGAGCAGTACTTC	CASSQTAQTSYEQYF
-	TRBV5-6	TRBJ1-2	-	TGTGCCAGCAGCTTGGACGCGTATGGCTACACCTTC	CASSLDAYGYTF
once	TRBV20-1	TRBJ1-1	-	TGCAGTGCTAGAGATCGCACTGAAGCTTTCTTT	CSARDRTEAFF
few	TRBV5-1	TRBJ1-2	TRBD1	TGCGCCAGCAGCTTGGGGGACAGGGCTTTCGGCTACACCTTC	CASSLGDRAFGYTF
once	TRBV2	TRBJ1-5	-	TGTGCCAGCAGTGCGCAGACTAGCAATCAGCCCCAGCATTTT	CASSAQTSNQPQHF
once	TRBV10-1	TRBJ1-1	-	TGCGCCAGCAGTGAGTTCGGCCTCGGGGTTACTGAAGCTTTCTTT	CASSEFGLGVTEAFF
-	TRBV6-5	TRBJ2-7	TRBD1	TGTGCCAGCAGTTACACACAGGGGGCCGCCTACGAGCAGTACTTC	CASSYTQGAAYEQYF
-	TRBV5-4	TRBJ2-7	TRBD2	TGTGCCAGCAGCTTGTTGGTAGTGTCGGTAGGCGGGAGGGCGCGGGAGCAGTACTTC	CASSLLVVSVGGRAREQYF
-	TRBV5-4	TRBJ2-7	-	TGTGCCAGCAGCTTCGCCCAGAGGTACGAGCAGTACTTC	CASSFAQRYEQYF
-	TRBV6-6	TRBJ2-7	-	TGTGCCAGCAGTTACTCCAGCGGATCCTACGAGCAGTACTTC	CASSYSSGSYEQYF
-	TRBV10-3	TRBJ2-1	TRBD2	TGTGCCATCAGTGGGACTAGCGGGAGAAGGTTCGATGAGCAGTTCTTC	CAISGTSGRRFDEQFF
-	TRBV7-2	TRBJ1-2	TRBD1	TGTGCCAGCCGACACCCAGGACAGGGGGCGAAGGCCTATGGCTACACCTTC	CASRHPGQGAKAYGYTF
few	TRBV29-1	TRBJ2-3	TRBD2	TGCAGCGTTGAAGAATCCGGACTAGCGGGAAGCACAGATACGCAGTATTTT	CSVEESGLAGSTDTQYF
-	TRBV9	TRBJ1-1	TRBD1	TGTGCCAGCAGCGCAGGGGACAGGGGTGTAGTATACACTGAAGCTTTCTTT	CASSAGDRGVVYTEAFF
few	TRBV10-1	TRBJ1-5	-	TGCGCCAGCAGTGCCAGGGCAGATCAGCCCCAGCATTTT	CASSARADQPQHF
-	TRBV18	TRBJ2-3	-	TGTGCCAGCTCACCACCTGCGCGAACCACAGATACGCAGTATTTT	CASSPPARTTDTQYF
few	TRBV2	TRBJ2-7	-	TGTGCCAGCAGTACCGGGTCTTCACCTTACGAGCAGTACTTC	CASSTGSSPYEQYF
-	TRBV6-6	TRBJ2-7	-	TGTGCCAGCAGTTTACGTATAGCATCCTACGAGCAGTACTTC	CASSLRIASYEQYF
-	TRBV7-9	TRBJ1-1	-	TGTGCCAGCAGCTTGGGGGCGGTAGCTTTCTTT	CASSLGAVAFF
-	TRBV6-5	TRBJ1-2	TRBD1	TGTGCCAGCAGACGAGGGACAGGGGATACTGGCTACACCTTC	CASRRGTGDTGYTF
-	TRBV6-5	TRBJ1-1	-	TGTGCCAGCAGTACGAACACTGAAGCTTTCTTT	CASSTNTEAFF
-	TRBV6-5	TRBJ2-7	-	TGTGCCAGCAGGAGTGCGGGCCACTCCTACGAGCAGTACTTC	CASRSAGHSYEQYF
-	TRBV18	TRBJ2-1	TRBD2	TGTGCCAGCTCCCCCTTTGCGGGAGGACACTACAATGAGCAGTTCTTC	CASSPFAGGHYNEQFF
-	TRBV5-4	TRBJ2-1	-	TGTGCCAGCAGCCACCCGGGACGCGGACGTTTTGAGCAGTTCTTC	CASSHPGRGRFEQFF
-	TRBV18	TRBJ2-5	-	TGTGCCAGCTCACCACCACAAGAGACCCAGTACTTC	CASSPPQETQYF
few	TRBV28	TRBJ1-1	-	TGTGCCAGCACCAGCACCGGGGCCGGCACTGAAGCTTTCTTT	CASTSTGAGTEAFF
once	TRBV6-5	TRBJ2-5	-	TGTGCCAGCGGGTATGGGGGGCTGGAGACCCAGTACTTC	CASGYGGLETQYF
-	TRBV5-1	TRBJ2-7	-	TGCGCCAGCAGCACCCCAGCTGGCAGGGCTCCGGAGCAGTACTTC	CASSTPAGRAPEQYF
-	TRBV5-1	TRBJ1-1	-	TGCGCCAGCAGCTTGGCGGGGGACACTGAAGCTTTCTTT	CASSLAGDTEAFF
once	TRBV18	TRBJ2-7	-	TGTGCCAGCTCACCACCTCAAGGGTACGAGCAGTACTTC	CASSPPQGYEQYF
-	TRBV10-1	TRBJ2-1	TRBD2	TGCGCCAGCAGTGAGTCGGAGGGACTAGCGGGAGACGTTGATGAGCAGTTCTTC	CASSESEGLAGDVDEQFF
-	TRBV25-1	TRBJ2-3	TRBD2	TGTGCCAGCAGTGAGTTCCTAGCGGTTTCCTCAGATACGCAGTATTTT	CASSEFLAVSSDTQYF
-	TRBV7-8	TRBJ1-4	TRBD1	TGTGCCAGCAGCTTAGGTGTGACAGGGGGGGGTGAAAAACTGTTTTTT	CASSLGVTGGGEKLFF
-	TRBV29-1	TRBJ1-2	-	TGCAGCGTTTCCCTCCTTAGTGACTATGGCTACACCTTC	CSVSLLSDYGYTF
-	TRBV7-8	TRBJ2-7	TRBD2	TGTGCCAGCAGCTTAGATATGCTAGCGGGAGTCCTCTACGAGCAGTACTTC	CASSLDMLAGVLYEQYF